The subject of this entry is one TCR beta chain. The antigen remains undetermined. This entry is derived from a study of vaccination effects on CD4 cells after COVID-19. Study at large: With about 9.8 ug/ml peptides and roughly 9.4 IU/ml IL-2, fewer than 2.5 million PBMC per well were cultured.

Clones were read by immunoSEQ multiplex PCR, and TCRdb kept only the in-frame ones, dropping some. The data hold about 38,000 clones, with 82% observed a single time. After roughly eleven days in culture, the CD4+ T cells were isolated. Germline values: CDR1 SGHRS, CDR2 YFSETQ. There are 15 residues in the CDR3. V shed 4 bases and J 6 bases; nucleotides not matched to a gene: 7. Sequenced material: CD4+ T cells from PBMCs cultured without peptide, taken before COVID-19 vaccination. This sequence was found in a human donor who received a COVID-19 vaccine. This chain links TRBV5-1 with TRBJ1-6, with TRBD1 matching over 7 bases. CDR3 in DNA: TGCGCCAGCAGCCTCGGACAGGCGAGTAATTCACCCCTCCACTTT. This translates into CASSLGQASNSPLHF.